This T cell receptor beta chain was identified during a study of blood T cell repertoires in COVID-19. Across the study: Acute-phase and convalescent COVID-19 samples originated in the United States, Italy and Spain. In each case, the material was cDNA or gDNA derived from T cells, B-cell-depleted T cells, or PBMCs.

V was clipped by 3 bases and J by 4 bases, with 17 bases between them. The CDR3 extends over 16 amino acids. Germline lookup yields CDR1 SGDLS and CDR2 YYNGEE. How the authors handled the data: Estimates of nucleated cell counts were drawn from the amplification of reference gene primers. The data were produced by immunoSEQ multiplex PCR, yet TCRdb's version contains in-frame clones alone and is incomplete. From that table come the V and J calls and clone size; the DNA was used to work out D and trimming. The data contain 100,000 to 150,000 clones, 81% of them seen just once; the ten biggest clones take up 8% to 9.5%.

The gene calls are TRBV9 and TRBJ2-1; TRBD2 is a possible D gene (6 bases). The origin of this receptor is an older woman with active or convalescent COVID-19. Material for sequencing was peripheral blood. CDR3 nucleotides: TGTGCCAGCAGCGGGGGCTTTGCGGGAAGATACAATGAGCAGTTCTTC. Amino acids: CASSGGFAGRYNEQFF. The entire variable domain, with the rest obtained from reference TRBV9 and TRBJ2-1, is as follows: DSGVTQTPKHLITATGQRVTLRCSPRSGDLSVYWYQQSLDQGLQFLIQYYNGEERAKGNILERFSAQQFPDLHSELNLSSLELGDSALYFCASSGGFAGRYNEQFFGPGTRLTVL.